The 20 T cell receptor beta chains below all came from one sample that was sequenced in a study of T cells in women clearing cervical HPV infection (dated by TCRdb to the late 2010s). The library was built by means of the immunoSEQ multiplex PCR assay. As stored in TCRdb, this immuneACCESS dataset retains in-frame rearrangements with V and J assigned. A fraction of the clones does not appear; measured against another copy, unresolved V genes explain less than half of the discrepancy, and the remainder lacks a known reason. In this sample's table one finds about 25,000 clones. The top ten hold roughly 3.5% of the sample. Source material: blood buffy coat. The origin of the receptors is a woman aged 18 to 75 with a cervical HPV16 infection that either progressed to CIN3+ or cleared (not recorded which).

A remark on this clone: The missing CDR3 end, 3 residues past where the read stops, is filled in from the germline J gene. The V and J genes are TRBV7-9 and TRBJ1-6; TRBD1 matches 9 bases. Germline CDR1 is SEHNR and CDR2 is FQNEAQ (reference sequence). The CDR3 is 14 amino acids. The junction had 3 bases not matched to a gene; V was cut back by 3 bases and J by 9 bases. CDR3 region: CASSFTGGGSPLHF. Partial CDR3 DNA: TGTGCCAGCAGCTTCACAGGGGGCGGTTCACCC.

Details on this clone: The read stops 3 residues short of the end of the CDR3; the missing end is completed from the germline J gene. The chain is built from TRBV18 and TRBJ1-2; possibly TRBD1 for D (6 bases). Trimming shortened V by 3 bases and J by 4 bases, and 9 bases separated the two germline ends. CDR1 and CDR2 (germline): KGHSH, LQKENI. The CDR3 is made up of 13 amino acids. The CDR3 loop is CASSPPQGYGYTF. The covered CDR3 bases are TGTGCCAGCTCACCTCCACAGGGCTATGGC.

Concerning this clone itself: The read ends 3 residues before the CDR3 terminus; that terminus is restored from the germline J gene. The chain employs TRBV5-1 and TRBJ1-4; D may be TRBD1 (5 bases). Germline CDR1 reads SGHRS; CDR2 reads YFSETQ. CDR3 length equals 17 residues. The CDR3 sequence is CASSRVGDSSYNSPLFF. Partial CDR3 DNA: TGCGCCAGCAGCCGCGTAGGGGATAGCTCCTATAATTCACCA. The full variable domain, with the rest looked up from reference TRBV5-1 and TRBJ1-4, is KAGVTQTPRYLIKTRGQQVTLSCSPISGHRSVSWYQQTPGQGLQFLFEYFSETQRNKGNFPGRFSGRQFSNSRSEMNVSTLELGDSALYLCASSRVGDSSYNSPLFFGSGTQLSVL.

In the case of this clone: The sequenced fragment ends 3 residues before the CDR3 boundary, so the rest is inferred from the germline J gene. This sequence joins TRBV6-2 or TRBV6-3 and TRBJ1-6; no definite D call. V shed 6 bases and J shed 12 bases, with 12 bases lying between them. Germline V gives CDR1 MNHEY, CDR2 SVGEGT. The CDR3 consists of 12 residues. Partial CDR3 DNA: TGTGCCAGCAGCGAGCGGGTTCAACCC. Its protein is CASSERVQP. The full CDR3 protein reads CASSERVQPLHF.

Remarks on this clone: The CDR3 end is not reached by the read, which stops 3 residues before it; the germline J gene fills it in. J is TRBJ2-3 and V is TRBV10-3; TRBD2 is a possible D gene (5 bases). The CDR3 totals 15 residues. V dropped 0 bases and J dropped 5 bases, with 12 bases sitting between them. Germline values: CDR1 ENHRY, CDR2 SYGVKD. Partial CDR3 DNA: TGTGCCATCAGTGAGTCGAGGGTAGAGGGAGATACG. This sequence encodes CAISESRVEGDT. The entire CDR3 protein is CAISESRVEGDTQYF.

Details on this clone: The read stops 3 residues short of the end of the CDR3; the missing end is completed from the germline J gene. The genes are TRBV7-3 and TRBJ2-1; the match to TRBD2 covers 16 bases. Trimming cost V 5 bases and J 8 bases; bases outside gene matches: 6. This CDR3 is 16 amino acids long. Germline lookup yields CDR1 SGHTA and CDR2 FQGTGA. CDR3 amino acids: CASSRGTSGGGDEQFF. The sequenced CDR3 bases are TGTGCCAGCAGCCGAGGGACTAGCGGGGGGGGCGATGAG.

As concerns this clone: The read finishes 3 residues shy of the CDR3 end, and the germline J gene is used to complete it. V is TRBV18 and J is TRBJ1-5, with D possibly TRBD1 on 5 matching bases. CDR1 is KGHSH and CDR2 is LQKENI in the germline V gene. The CDR3 runs 16 residues. Partial CDR3 DNA: TGTGCCAGCTCACCCCTAATAGCGGGGGAGGCAGATCCC. Protein product: CASSPLIAGEADP. The complete CDR3 reads CASSPLIAGEADPQHF.

As to this clone: The observed sequence ends 3 residues before the CDR3 terminus, with the missing tail filled in from the germline J gene. The V call is TRBV7-9, the J call TRBJ2-7; 10 nucleotides align to TRBD1. V was pared by 3 bases and J by 1 base, with 3 bases of the junction left unmatched. Germline CDR1 is SEHNR and CDR2 is FQNEAQ (reference sequence). There are 15 residues in the CDR3. CDR3 DNA (partial): TGTGCCAGCAGCTTCCGGACAGGGGGTTCCTACGAG. It yields the protein CASSFRTGGSYE. The whole CDR3 region reads CASSFRTGGSYEQYF.

About this clone itself: Read data end 3 residues before the CDR3 end; the end is taken from the germline J gene. The chain employs TRBV2 and TRBJ2-3; D is undetermined. Deletions cut 4 bases from V and 2 bases from J, with 7 bases between. This CDR3 is 13 amino acids long. The germline V gene has CDR1 SNHLY and CDR2 FYNNEI. The CDR3 protein is CASSGQFTDTQYF. CDR3 DNA, as far as it was read: TGTGCCAGCAGTGGCCAGTTCACAGATACG.

In regard to this clone: The read falls 3 residues short of the CDR3 end, and the missing part is taken from the germline J gene. The J gene is TRBJ2-7, the V gene TRBV5-1; 7 nucleotides match TRBD1. V lost 0 bases and J lost 3; bases outside the gene matches: 3. Germline V lookup: CDR1 SGHRS, CDR2 YFSETQ. This CDR3 is 14 amino acids long. The part of the CDR3 DNA that was read is TGCGCCAGCAGCTTGGGACAGGGAGACTACGAG. Translation gives CASSLGQGDYE. The whole CDR3 protein reads CASSLGQGDYEQYF. Using reference TRBV5-1 and TRBJ2-7 for the parts outside the CDR3, the full variable domain is KAGVTQTPRYLIKTRGQQVTLSCSPISGHRSVSWYQQTPGQGLQFLFEYFSETQRNKGNFPGRFSGRQFSNSRSEMNVSTLELGDSALYLCASSLGQGDYEQYFGPGTRLTVT.

About this clone: With the read ending 3 residues before the CDR3 end, the germline J gene is used to fill in that end. The chain recombines TRBV19 with TRBJ2-7; 7 bases are shared with TRBD1. The germline CDR1 and CDR2 sequences are LNHDA and SQIVND (reference sequence). The V segment lost 5 bases and the J segment 6 bases; nucleotides outside the gene matches: 10. The CDR3 is made up of 14 amino acids. CDR3 region: CASSSPYRGSEQYF. The sequenced CDR3 bases are TGTGCCAGTAGTTCGCCCTACAGGGGAAGCGAG.

For this clone: The read terminates 3 residues ahead of where the CDR3 ends, so the germline J gene completes it. V gene TRBV6-4 combines with J gene TRBJ1-5, with 9 bases identical to TRBD1. V lost 5 bases and J lost 1; bases outside the gene matches: 3. The CDR3 extends over 15 amino acids. Germline loops: CDR1 MRHNA, CDR2 SNTAGT. The sequenced CDR3 bases are TGTGCCAGCAGTCAGACAGGGGGAAGCAATCAGCCC. Protein product: CASSQTGGSNQP. The CDR3 in its entirety is CASSQTGGSNQPQHF.

On this clone itself: The read is 3 residues too short to cover the CDR3 end, so that end is filled in from the germline J gene. V and J are TRBV6-4 and TRBJ1-5; no definite D call. CDR1 MRHNA and CDR2 SNTAGT come from the germline V gene. Trimming took off 3 bases at V and 1 base at J, with 7 bases between the two ends. There are 14 residues in the CDR3. The sequenced part of the CDR3 DNA is TGTGCCAGCAGTGAAAGCGGCAGCAATCAGCCC. This translates into CASSESGSNQP. The full-length CDR3 reads as CASSESGSNQPQHF.

Concerning this clone itself: The read stops 3 residues short of the end of the CDR3; the missing end is completed from the germline J gene. The rearrangement uses TRBV7-2 and TRBJ2-7; TRBD2 might be the D (6 bases). The CDR3 is made up of 15 amino acids. V was cut by 5 bases and J by 6 bases, with 20 bases left in between. Per germline, CDR1 SGHTA and CDR2 FQGNSA. Partial CDR3 DNA: TGTGCCAGCAGCCCGAAACGGGGAGGCGAGTCCGAG. Translating gives CASSPKRGGESE. The entire CDR3 protein reads CASSPKRGGESEQYF.

As regards this clone: The CDR3 goes on 3 residues after the read ends, and that part is filled in from the germline J gene. The chain links TRBV6-2 or TRBV6-3 to TRBJ2-1; 8 positions agree with TRBD1. Germline V gene sequence: CDR1 MNHEY, CDR2 SVGEGT. Unmatched junction bases numbered 11, after V lost 6 bases and J lost 4 bases. This CDR3 spans 16 amino acids. Here the CDR3 reads CASSASRGRGYNEQFF. The covered CDR3 bases are TGTGCCAGCAGCGCCTCCAGGGGGCGCGGATACAATGAG.

A word on this clone: The sequence runs out 3 residues before the end of the CDR3; the remainder is reconstructed from the germline J gene. V gene TRBV4-1 combines with J gene TRBJ1-6; tentatively, D is TRBD1 (5 bases). Germline V gene lookup returns CDR1 MGHRA and CDR2 YSYEKL. Trimming stripped 4 bases from V and 3 bases from J, with 13 bases between. The length of the CDR3 is 16 residues. The CDR3 is CASSPRGESYNSPLHF. The DNA read from the CDR3 is TGCGCCAGCAGCCCGCGGGGGGAAAGCTATAATTCACCC.

About this clone itself: Coverage ceases 3 residues before the CDR3 finishes, and the germline J gene fills in the end. The genes are TRBV7-2 and TRBJ1-1; D may be TRBD1 (6 bases). The V end was cut by 2 bases, the J end by 6 bases, with 13 bases between. The CDR3 is 14 amino acids. The germline gives CDR1 SGHTA, CDR2 FQGNSA. The CDR3 is CASSLIQGVSEAFF. Partial CDR3 DNA: TGTGCCAGCAGCTTAATACAGGGAGTCTCTGAA.

Regarding this clone: The read terminates 3 residues before the CDR3 end, so the remaining end is supplied by the germline J gene. V usage is TRBV30 and J usage is TRBJ2-7; 15 nucleotides match TRBD2. With V trimmed by 0 bases and J by 6 bases, 3 bases remained unmatched. There are 15 residues in the CDR3. The germline gives CDR1 GTSNPN, CDR2 SVGIG (reference sequence). CDR3 residues: CAWSVGLAGGSEQYF. The sequenced CDR3 bases are TGTGCCTGGAGTGTAGGACTAGCGGGGGGGTCCGAG.

As concerns this clone: Read coverage stops 3 residues before the CDR3 terminus; the germline J gene supplies the remainder. The chain uses TRBV19 and TRBJ2-5, with D possibly matching TRBD2 (7 bases). This CDR3 has 14 amino acids. Trimming shortened V by 4 bases and J by 1 base, and 10 bases separated the two germline ends. Germline V CDR1 and CDR2: LNHDA, SQIVND (reference sequence). The covered CDR3 bases are TGTGCCAGTAGTACGGGGGGCACCCAAGAGACC. Protein product: CASSTGGTQET. The CDR3 in its entirety is CASSTGGTQETQYF.

To note about this clone: Sequencing ends 3 residues short of the CDR3 end; the germline J gene provides the rest. This chain links TRBV5-6 with TRBJ1-6; TRBD1 agrees at 10 bases. The junction had 7 bases not matched to a gene; V was cut back by 4 bases and J by 9 bases. The CDR3 length is 15 residues. Germline values: CDR1 SGHDT, CDR2 YYEEEE. CDR3 bases read: TGTGCCAGCAGCCGCCGGGACAGGGGAAGTTCACCC. Translating it yields CASSRRDRGSSP. The complete CDR3 reads CASSRRDRGSSPLHF.